The 8 T cell receptor beta chains reported below all come from one sample, sequenced in a study of blood T cell repertoires in COVID-19. The assay was immunoSEQ multiplex PCR, and TCRdb's table has in-frame clones only and misses some. Here the sample spans roughly 180,000 clones, 86% being singletons. The sample was peripheral blood. Receptors originate from a young man with acute or convalescent COVID-19.

The CDR3 spells CASSYDEGRSDGYTF. CDR3 DNA: TGTGCCAGCAGCTACGACGAAGGCAGGTCGGATGGCTACACCTTC. This sequence joins TRBV4-2 and TRBJ1-2; no firm D call. Trimming removed 5 bases from V and 6 bases from J, with 19 bases in between. This CDR3 comprises 15 residues. Germline values: CDR1 LGHNA, CDR2 YNFKEQ.

The rearrangement links TRBV6-2 or TRBV6-3 to TRBJ2-5; 10 positions match TRBD1. CDR1 and CDR2 from the germline V gene are MNHEY and SVGEGT. The CDR3 length is 14 residues. Losses at the gene ends were 2 bases for V and 9 bases for J; bases not matched to a gene: 6. The CDR3 sequence: CASSYLGQGNSQYF. CDR3 DNA sequence: TGTGCCAGCAGTTACCTGGGACAGGGGAATTCCCAGTACTTC.

The gene calls are TRBV7-9 and TRBJ1-1; no reliable D call. This CDR3 contains 12 residues. The V gene lost 8 bases and the J gene lost 4 bases, with 11 bases spanning the gap. Per germline, CDR1 SEHNR and CDR2 FQNEAQ (reference sequence). CDR3 protein: CASSFGSTEAFF. DNA of the CDR3: TGTGCCAGCTCATTCGGTTCCACTGAAGCTTTCTTT.

V gene TRBV19 combines with J gene TRBJ2-1; perhaps TRBD2 as D (5 bases). The CDR3 loop spans 15 amino acids. Per the germline V gene, CDR1 is LNHDA and CDR2 is SQIVND (reference sequence). The V end was cut by 7 bases, the J end by 5 bases, with 18 bases between. CDR3 region: CASKTDGGEHNEQFF. In DNA form, the CDR3 reads TGTGCCAGTAAGACGGACGGTGGGGAGCACAATGAGCAGTTCTTC.

This clone has only one observation. The rearrangement uses TRBV9 and TRBJ2-3, with TRBD2 identical over 11 bases. CDR1 is SGDLS and CDR2 is YYNGEE in the germline V gene. With V trimmed by 3 bases and J by 1 base, 13 bases remained unmatched. There are 19 residues in the CDR3. The CDR3 loop reads CASSAPIAGGPFGTDTQYF. The DNA of the CDR3 is TGTGCCAGCAGCGCCCCCATAGCGGGGGGGCCGTTTGGCACAGATACGCAGTATTTT.

This clone was seen a single time. The chain carries TRBV28 and TRBJ1-4; TRBD1 might be the D (6 bases). Germline CDR1 reads MDHEN; CDR2 reads SYDVKM. This CDR3 spans 15 amino acids. Trimming removed 6 bases at V and 4 bases at J, with 15 bases between. The CDR3 DNA is TGTGCCAGCAGCCCAAGGGGGGGAAGTAATGAAAAACTGTTTTTT. Its translation: CASSPRGGSNEKLFF.

The chain has TRBV6-1 and TRBJ1-4; 7 bases are shared with TRBD1. V lost 3 bases and J lost 8; bases outside the gene matches: 9. Germline V gene data show CDR1 as MNHNS and CDR2 as SASEGT. The CDR3 extends over 15 amino acids. CDR3 amino acids: CASSDPPTGEEKLFF. The CDR3 nucleotides read TGTGCCAGCAGTGACCCCCCAACAGGGGAAGAAAAACTGTTTTTT.

This clone was found once. The chain uses TRBV11-2 and TRBJ2-1; 8 bases align to TRBD2. V lost 0 bases, J lost 2 bases, and 3 bases stayed unmatched. Per the germline V gene, CDR1 is SGHAT and CDR2 is FQNNGV. The CDR3 covers 16 residues. The CDR3 here is CASSLEVGGAYNEQFF. The CDR3 nucleotides are TGTGCCAGCAGCTTAGAGGTCGGGGGGGCCTACAATGAGCAGTTCTTC. The whole variable domain, remainder taken from reference TRBV11-2 and TRBJ2-1, is EAGVAQSPRYKIIEKRQSVAFWCNPISGHATLYWYQQILGQGPKLLIQFQNNGVVDDSQLPKDRFSAERLKGVDSTLKIQPAKLEDSAVYLCASSLEVGGAYNEQFFGPGTRLTVL.